One sample yielded the 11 T cell receptor beta chains listed below, sequenced in a study of shared clonotypes between healthy human individuals. Assay: immunoSEQ multiplex PCR; the TCRdb copy retains only in-frame clones and omits some. The sample lists over a million clones; around 95% were seen once. What was sequenced was naive CD4+ T cells sorted from blood. Subset defined: CD45RA+ positively selected. These receptors were collected from a young man in good health.

A single count supports this clone. J is TRBJ2-2 and V is TRBV4-3; D unresolved. The CDR3 is made up of 13 amino acids. Per germline, CDR1 LGHNA and CDR2 YSLEER. V was clipped by 4 bases and J by 8 bases, with 11 bases between them. The chain's CDR3 is CASSLLVSGELFF. CDR3 DNA sequence: TGCGCCAGCAGCCTCCTGGTGTCGGGGGAGCTGTTTTTT.

The chain recombines TRBV29-1 with TRBJ1-1; no definite D call. The CDR3 runs 14 residues. Per the germline V gene, CDR1 is SQVTM and CDR2 is ANQGSEA. Trimming took 2 bases from V and 0 from J, leaving 10 bases between them. CDR3 DNA: TGCAGCGTTGAACTGAGAACGATGAACACTGAAGCTTTCTTT. Its protein product is CSVELRTMNTEAFF.

The J gene is TRBJ2-2, the V gene TRBV18, with D possibly being TRBD1 (5 bases). From germline, CDR1 is KGHSH and CDR2 LQKENI. The CDR3 contains 14 residues. V shed 11 bases and J shed 5 bases, with 18 bases lying between them. The CDR3 here is CAGQTTVGTGELFF. The CDR3 DNA is TGTGCCGGCCAAACGACAGTTGGGACCGGGGAGCTGTTTTTT.

This clone was seen just once. The CDR3 bases are TGTGCCAGCAGGCCGGGACTAGTGATCAATGAGCAGTTCTTC. Its protein product is CASRPGLVINEQFF. V and J are TRBV6-5 and TRBJ2-1; 8 bases match TRBD2. This CDR3 comprises 14 residues. CDR1 and CDR2 from the germline V gene are MNHEY and SVGAGI. Germline trimming cut 6 bases from V and 6 bases from J; bases unmatched to any gene: 7.

J is TRBJ2-7 and V is TRBV5-4; no firm D call. The CDR3 loop spans 13 amino acids. The V end lost 2 bases, the J end lost 3 bases, and 9 bases lay between the germline ends. Germline loops: CDR1 SGHNT, CDR2 YYREEE (reference sequence). CDR3 sequence: CASSLGNGYEQYF. As DNA, the CDR3 is TGTGCCAGCAGCTTAGGCAACGGCTACGAGCAGTACTTC.

The J gene is TRBJ2-3, the V gene TRBV14; TRBD2 aligns across 9 bases. Unmatched junction bases numbered 7, after V lost 2 bases and J lost 1 base. This CDR3 is 17 amino acids long. CDR1 and CDR2 from the germline V gene are SGHDN and FVKESK. CDR3: CASSQTWIAGGTDTQYF. CDR3 sequence (DNA): TGTGCCAGCAGCCAAACCTGGATAGCGGGAGGCACAGATACGCAGTATTTT. Using reference TRBV14 and TRBJ2-3 for the parts outside the CDR3, the full variable domain is EAGVTQFPSHSVIEKGQTVTLRCDPISGHDNLYWYRRVMGKEIKFLLHFVKESKQDESGMPNNRFLAERTGGTYSTLKVQPAELEDSGVYFCASSQTWIAGGTDTQYFGPGTRLTVL.

As regards this clone: The same CDR3 can be traced to other DNA sequences in this sample. The genes are TRBV5-1 and TRBJ2-5; the D is unclear. V lost 0 bases and J 5 bases, leaving 11 bases between the germline ends. The CDR3 runs to 14 residues. Germline V lookup: CDR1 SGHRS, CDR2 YFSETQ. CDR3 sequence reads: CASSLVREGETQYF. DNA of the CDR3: TGCGCCAGCAGCTTGGTTAGGGAAGGGGAGACCCAGTACTTC.

This clone appeared once. The chain couples TRBV6-5 to TRBJ1-2, with TRBD1 matching over 10 bases. This CDR3 is built from 14 residues. Per germline, CDR1 MNHEY and CDR2 SVGAGI. V was clipped by 7 bases and J by 3 bases; unmatched bases: 5. This chain's CDR3 is CASKRTGGDYGYTF. The CDR3 DNA reads TGTGCCAGCAAAAGGACAGGGGGTGACTATGGCTACACCTTC.

The V gene is TRBV5-1, the J gene TRBJ2-7, with a weak D call TRBD1 (7 bases). Germline CDR1 SGHRS, CDR2 YFSETQ. Trimming left V 0 bases short and J 3 bases short, with 19 bases between. This CDR3 comprises 17 residues. Here the CDR3 DNA reads TGCGCCAGCAGCTTGGAATACGGAGGGGGACAGATCTACGAGCAGTACTTC. Translating it yields CASSLEYGGGQIYEQYF.

This chain connects TRBV9 to TRBJ2-7; D may be TRBD2 (7 bases). CDR1 and CDR2 (germline): SGDLS, YYNGEE. V was pared by 6 bases and J by 2 bases, with 15 bases between. The CDR3 length is 14 residues. The DNA of the CDR3 is TGTGCCAGCACAAGGAGCGGGGACACCTACGAGCAGTACTTC. It encodes CASTRSGDTYEQYF.

The genes are TRBV9 and TRBJ2-5, with no clear D. Germline CDR1 SGDLS, CDR2 YYNGEE. Trimming left V 0 bases short and J 5 bases short, with 11 bases between. This CDR3 has 14 residues. DNA for the CDR3: TGTGCCAGCAGCGTAGCGAAGTTTCCCGAGACCCAGTACTTC. This sequence encodes CASSVAKFPETQYF.